A selection of T cell receptor beta chains follows, all from one sample in a study of cytomegalovirus exposure and HLA in healthy donors. The data were produced by immunoSEQ multiplex PCR, yet TCRdb's version contains in-frame clones alone and is incomplete. This sample has around 100,000 clones, with approximately 85% found just once. The sample comprised PBMCs. The source of these receptors is a man aged 40-55 years in good health and CMV-seropositive. CDR3s include the opening cysteine and the closing phenylalanine or tryptophan. Fields, in order: D gene, V gene, J gene, clone size, CDR3 protein, CDR3 DNA. A D gene is named only where the DNA matches it firmly. For some rows the clone size is stated as once, few or many, or as a class when expanded; others skip it.

>NA|TRBV14|TRBJ2-7|NA
CASSQEYSFYEQYF
TGTGCCAGCAGCCAAGAATACAGTTTCTACGAGCAGTACTTC
>NA|TRBV10-2|TRBJ2-7|NA
CASSRNSYEQYF
TGCGCCAGCTCGCGCAACTCCTACGAGCAGTACTTC
>TRBD2|TRBV6-1|TRBJ2-3|NA
CASSRAGEADTQYF
TGTGCCAGCAGCAGGGCGGGAGAGGCAGATACGCAGTATTTT
>TRBD1|TRBV28|TRBJ1-1|NA
CASIQEGQGWTEAFF
TGTGCCAGCATTCAGGAAGGACAGGGGTGGACTGAAGCTTTCTTT
>NA|TRBV5-4|TRBJ2-1|NA
CASSGGTPSVGEQFF
TGTGCCAGCAGCGGCGGGACTCCTTCCGTCGGTGAGCAGTTCTTC
>NA|TRBV27|TRBJ2-1|NA
CASSFEGSRNEQFF
TGTGCCAGCAGTTTCGAAGGGAGTAGGAATGAGCAGTTCTTC
>TRBD2|TRBV9|TRBJ2-3|NA
CASSVGTSGTDTQYF
TGTGCCAGCAGCGTAGGTACTAGCGGGACAGATACGCAGTATTTT
>NA|TRBV7-9|TRBJ2-7|NA
CSSSSDRRSSYEQYF
TGTTCCAGCAGCTCCGACAGGAGGAGCTCCTACGAGCAGTACTTC
>NA|TRBV6-1|TRBJ1-4|NA
CASSESRGGHRTDEKLFF
TGTGCCAGCAGTGAAAGTCGGGGGGGCCATAGGACTGATGAAAAACTGTTTTTT
>NA|TRBV5-1|TRBJ2-5|NA
CASSFPGETQYF
TGCGCCAGCAGCTTTCCAGGGGAGACCCAGTACTTC
>NA|TRBV28|TRBJ1-5|NA
CASSLPDRTHGHQPQHF
TGTGCCAGCAGTCTTCCTGACAGAACGCACGGGCATCAGCCCCAGCATTTT
>NA|TRBV27|TRBJ2-5|NA
CASRRTVAQETQYF
TGTGCCAGCAGGAGGACAGTAGCCCAAGAGACCCAGTACTTC
>TRBD2|TRBV10-2|TRBJ2-7|NA
CASSESGGAREQYF
TGCGCCAGCAGTGAGTCCGGGGGGGCGCGGGAGCAGTACTTC
>NA|TRBV4-1|TRBJ1-1|NA
CASSPLGGAGTEAFF
TGCGCCAGCAGCCCTCTGGGGGGGGCGGGCACTGAAGCTTTCTTT
>TRBD2|TRBV5-1|TRBJ2-1|NA
CASSLAGTSGAGEQFF
TGCGCCAGCAGCCTCGCCGGGACTAGCGGGGCGGGTGAGCAGTTCTTC
>TRBD2|TRBV6-1|TRBJ2-2|once
CASRTGGTGELFF
TGTGCCAGCAGGACCGGGGGGACCGGGGAGCTGTTTTTT
>NA|TRBV27|TRBJ1-6|NA
CASRGLDRTNSPLHF
TGTGCCAGCAGGGGTCTAGACAGGACTAATTCACCCCTCCACTTT
>NA|TRBV28|TRBJ1-1|NA
CASIQGGMNTEAFF
TGTGCCAGCATCCAAGGGGGAATGAACACTGAAGCTTTCTTT
>NA|TRBV30|TRBJ2-3|NA
CAWVNTGTDTQYF
TGTGCCTGGGTAAATACAGGCACAGATACGCAGTATTTT
>NA|TRBV19|TRBJ1-2|NA
CASSIDRVAGYTF
TGTGCCAGTAGTATAGACAGGGTTGCTGGCTACACCTTC
>TRBD2|TRBV7-6|TRBJ2-4|few
CASSLGAGGDPLAKNIQYF
TGTGCCAGCAGCTTGGGTGCCGGGGGGGACCCCCTAGCCAAAAACATTCAGTACTTC
>NA|TRBV28|TRBJ2-7|NA
CASSLFRADGEQYF
TGTGCCAGCAGTTTATTCAGGGCGGATGGCGAGCAGTACTTC
>TRBD1|TRBV7-8|TRBJ1-1|NA
CASSFLTGPNTEAFF
TGTGCCAGCAGCTTCTTGACAGGGCCGAACACTGAAGCTTTCTTT
>NA|TRBV6-1|TRBJ2-7|NA
CASSEMRYEQYF
TGTGCCAGCAGTGAAATGCGGTACGAGCAGTACTTC
>TRBD1|TRBV29-1|TRBJ2-1|NA
CSARGRSSYNEQFF
TGCAGCGCGAGGGGGCGCAGCTCCTACAATGAGCAGTTCTTC
>NA|TRBV7-6|TRBJ1-2|NA
CASSLAPGGEANYGYTF
TGCGCCAGCAGTCTAGCCCCGGGCGGGGAAGCTAACTATGGCTACACCTTC
>NA|TRBV9|TRBJ1-3|NA
CASSVPAAGRIYF
TGTGCCAGCAGCGTCCCGGCGGCTGGGAGGATATATTTT
>NA|TRBV4-1|TRBJ1-2|NA
CASSPVPVGHGYTF
TGCGCCAGCAGCCCTGTTCCGGTTGGGCATGGCTACACCTTC
>NA|TRBV7-9|TRBJ1-3|NA
CASSFPAALSGNTIYF
TGTGCCAGCAGCTTCCCCGCGGCACTCTCTGGAAACACCATATATTTT
>TRBD1|TRBV27|TRBJ1-5|few
CASSKGQGAQPQHF
TGTGCCAGCAGCAAAGGACAGGGGGCGCAGCCCCAGCATTTT
>TRBD1|TRBV7-9|TRBJ2-2|NA
CSSSSDRGRTGELFF
TGTTCCAGCAGCTCTGACAGGGGGCGCACCGGGGAGCTGTTTTTT
>TRBD1|TRBV19|TRBJ1-1|NA
CASSIQTGPPNTEAFF
TGTGCCAGTAGTATACAGACAGGGCCGCCGAACACTGAAGCTTTCTTT
>NA|TRBV5-8|TRBJ1-2|few
CASSLIWGVDYGYTF
TGTGCCAGCAGCTTAATTTGGGGGGTTGACTATGGCTACACCTTC
>NA|TRBV5-1|TRBJ2-1|NA
CASSPGNEDEQFF
TGCGCCAGCAGCCCCGGGAACGAGGATGAGCAGTTCTTC
>TRBD1|TRBV6-1|TRBJ1-2|NA
CASSASQGHYGYTF
TGTGCCAGCAGTGCCTCACAGGGGCACTATGGCTACACCTTC
>NA|TRBV9|TRBJ1-4|NA
CDADGKLFF
TGTGACGCGGATGGAAAACTGTTTTTT
>NA|TRBV5-1|TRBJ1-2|NA
CASSFYGQNYGYTF
TGCGCCAGCAGCTTCTACGGACAGAACTATGGCTACACCTTC
>TRBD1|TRBV5-1|TRBJ2-4|once
CASSYSGGGKNSQYF
TGCGCCAGCAGTTACTCAGGGGGTGGGAAAAACAGTCAGTACTTC
>NA|TRBV7-2|TRBJ2-3|NA
CASSSPGGPDTQYF
TGTGCCAGCAGCTCCCCCGGGGGGCCAGATACGCAGTATTTT
>TRBD1|TRBV28|TRBJ1-3|NA
CASSRGQGRNTIYF
TGTGCCAGCAGTAGGGGACAGGGTAGGAACACCATATATTTT
>TRBD2|TRBV11-2|TRBJ2-1|NA
CASSSGGSTVF
TGTGCCAGCAGCTCGGGAGGAAGTACGGTCTTC
>NA|TRBV9|TRBJ2-1|NA
CASSVLGGEQFF
TGTGCCAGCAGCGTATTAGGAGGGGAGCAGTTCTTC
>NA|TRBV5-4|TRBJ1-4|few
CASSGSLGEKLFF
TGTGCCAGCAGCGGAAGCCTGGGCGAAAAACTGTTTTTT
>TRBD1|TRBV13|TRBJ1-2|NA
CASSSYRGPGYGYTF
TGTGCCAGCAGCTCCTACAGGGGGCCGGGCTATGGCTACACCTTC
>NA|TRBV7-9|TRBJ1-6|once
CSSSFRFDSPLHF
TGTTCCAGCAGCTTTCGTTTTGATTCACCCCTCCACTTT
>TRBD2|TRBV5-1|TRBJ2-2|NA
CASSLAGAGSGFTGELFF
TGCGCCAGCAGCTTGGCCGGAGCGGGATCAGGTTTCACCGGGGAGCTGTTTTTT
>NA|TRBV6-5|TRBJ2-7|NA
CASSPGITYEQYF
TGTGCCAGCAGTCCGGGGATAACCTACGAGCAGTACTTC
>TRBD2|TRBV27|TRBJ2-2|NA
CASSFSGRRAGELFF
TGTGCCAGCAGTTTCAGCGGGAGAAGGGCCGGGGAGCTGTTTTTT
>NA|TRBV7-3|TRBJ2-5|few
CASSQGQGETQYF
TGTGCCAGCAGTCAGGGACAAGGGGAGACCCAGTACTTC
>NA|TRBV5-1|TRBJ2-5|NA
CASSLNLGEEETQYF
TGCGCCAGCAGCCTAAATCTCGGGGAGGAAGAGACCCAGTACTTC
>NA|TRBV4-1|TRBJ2-3|NA
CASSQDWRGGDSQYF
TGCGCCAGCAGCCAAGATTGGAGGGGGGGAGATTCGCAGTATTTT
>TRBD1|TRBV7-6|TRBJ1-2|few
CASSFYLGRDRGVGGYTF
TGTGCCAGCAGCTTTTATCTGGGAAGGGACAGGGGGGTTGGCGGCTACACCTTC
>TRBD2|TRBV28|TRBJ2-7|NA
CASSLTPLADYEQYF
TGTGCCAGCAGTTTGACCCCACTAGCGGACTACGAGCAGTACTTC
>TRBD1|TRBV4-1|TRBJ2-5|NA
CASSQGRDRVLQETQYF
TGCGCCAGCAGCCAAGGGAGGGACAGGGTGCTCCAAGAGACCCAGTACTTC
>TRBD1|TRBV5-4|TRBJ2-2|NA
CASSLHRGVVNTGELFF
TGTGCCAGCAGCCTACACAGGGGAGTAGTGAACACCGGGGAGCTGTTTTTT
>TRBD2|TRBV15|TRBJ2-3|NA
CATSRGTSKYADTQYF
TGTGCCACCAGCAGGGGGACTAGCAAGTATGCAGATACGCAGTATTTT
>TRBD2|TRBV6-1|TRBJ2-5|NA
CASSIFGGEAQYF
TGTGCCAGCAGTATCTTCGGGGGGGAGGCCCAGTACTTC
>TRBD2|TRBV28|TRBJ2-1|once
CASRPGGASSYNEQFF
TGTGCCAGCAGGCCGGGGGGGGCATCCTCCTACAATGAGCAGTTCTTC
>NA|TRBV6-6|TRBJ2-2|NA
CASSYSIRVWAGELFF
TGTGCCAGCAGTTACTCAATCAGGGTTTGGGCTGGGGAGCTGTTTTTT